The 18 T cell receptor beta chains below all came from one sample that was sequenced in a study of cytomegalovirus exposure and HLA in healthy donors. Both 60 Vbeta primers and 13 Jbeta primers went into the PCR. Assay: immunoSEQ multiplex PCR; the TCRdb copy retains only in-frame clones and omits some. This sample has around 190,000 clones; about 79% occur once, and the top ten carry approximately 1.2%. The material sequenced was PBMCs. The source is a girl aged 2-10 years in good health and CMV-seropositive.

The chain employs TRBV6-6 and TRBJ2-2; D gene uncertain. V shed 6 bases and J shed 3 bases, with 11 bases lying between them. CDR1 is MNHNY and CDR2 is SVGAGI in the germline V gene (reference sequence). The CDR3 totals 14 residues. This CDR3 reads CASRGQAYTGELFF. CDR3 nucleotides: TGTGCCAGCAGAGGTCAGGCATACACCGGGGAGCTGTTTTTT.

The chain recombines TRBV30 with TRBJ1-6; a weak D match, TRBD1 (6 bases). The germline V gene has CDR1 GTSNPN and CDR2 SVGIG (reference sequence). The V end lost 5 bases, the J end lost 14 bases, and 19 bases lay between the germline ends. The CDR3 has 13 amino acids. CDR3 region: CAWGGTGGLALHF. The CDR3 bases are TGTGCCTGGGGGGGTACTGGGGGCCTTGCCCTCCACTTT.

This clone was found once. This chain's CDR3 is CASSSTGLAGVLEQYF. The CDR3, as DNA: TGTGCCAGCAGCTCCACGGGACTAGCGGGAGTGCTCGAGCAGTACTTC. The chain links TRBV5-4 to TRBJ2-7; 14 positions match TRBD2. Germline values: CDR1 SGHNT, CDR2 YYREEE (reference sequence). V shed 3 bases and J 6 bases; nucleotides not matched to a gene: 8. This CDR3 region has 16 residues.

The V call is TRBV12-5, the J call TRBJ1-5; weak D call: TRBD1 (5 bases). This CDR3 is 17 amino acids long. Per germline, CDR1 LGHNT and CDR2 FRNRAP. Trimming removed 1 base from V and 2 bases from J, with 15 bases in between. CDR3: CASGLAPQGLRNQPQHF. CDR3 bases: TGTGCTAGTGGTTTGGCGCCCCAGGGTTTGCGCAATCAGCCCCAGCATTTT.

The chain joins TRBV5-1 to TRBJ1-1; perhaps TRBD1 as D (6 bases). Looked up from germline, CDR1 is SGHRS and CDR2 is YFSETQ. The length of the CDR3 is 15 residues. Trimming stripped 1 base from V and 3 bases from J, with 13 bases between. The chain's CDR3 is CASSLFRTEDTEAFF. Written as DNA, the CDR3 is TGCGCCAGCAGCTTGTTTAGGACAGAAGACACTGAAGCTTTCTTT.

The chain links TRBV15 to TRBJ1-6; tentative D call: TRBD1 (5 bases). CDR1 and CDR2 from the germline V gene are LNHNV and YYDKDF (reference sequence). V was trimmed by 2 bases and J by 9 bases, leaving 11 bases between them. CDR3 length equals 14 residues. In DNA form, the CDR3 reads TGTGCCACCAGCAGATCCCTCCAGGGTTCACCCCTCCACTTT. Translation gives CATSRSLQGSPLHF.

The CDR3 coding sequence is TGCGCCAGCAGCCCTTGGACAGGGCTTAACAATGAGCAGTTCTTC. Encoded protein: CASSPWTGLNNEQFF. This chain uses TRBV4-1 with TRBJ2-1, with TRBD1 identical over 8 bases. This CDR3 has 15 amino acids. V shed 4 bases and J 5 bases; nucleotides not matched to a gene: 7. CDR1 and CDR2 from the germline V gene are MGHRA and YSYEKL.

The chain links TRBV18 to TRBJ2-1, with 9 bases aligning to TRBD1. Trimming at V came to 6 bases and at J to 2 bases, leaving 2 bases not matched to a gene. From germline, CDR1 is KGHSH and CDR2 LQKENI. The CDR3 is 14 residues long. The CDR3: CASSGQGTYNEQFF. In nucleotides, the CDR3 is TGTGCCAGCTCCGGACAGGGGACCTACAATGAGCAGTTCTTC.

The rearrangement links TRBV6-5 to TRBJ2-6; D remains ambiguous. Germline V CDR1 and CDR2: MNHEY, SVGAGI. CDR3 length: 15 residues. Deletions cut 6 bases from V and 8 bases from J, with 17 bases between. CDR3 DNA sequence: TGTGCCAGCAGCACGGGTTTCGGTCGAACCAACGTCCTGACTTTC. Its protein is CASSTGFGRTNVLTF.

This clone occurred a few times. The chain is built from TRBV4-1 and TRBJ1-1; possible D gene TRBD1, 5 bases. The CDR3 extends over 14 amino acids. Per the germline V gene, CDR1 is MGHRA and CDR2 is YSYEKL. V was trimmed by 1 base and J by 5 bases, leaving 11 bases between them. CDR3 sequence reads: CASSQVEGRTEAFF. CDR3 in DNA: TGCGCCAGCAGCCAAGTGGAGGGGCGGACTGAAGCTTTCTTT.

V is TRBV28 and J is TRBJ2-7, with TRBD1 identical over 8 bases. The CDR3 is made up of 14 amino acids. CDR1 is MDHEN, CDR2 SYDVKM, per germline. Trimming at V came to 8 bases and at J to 3 bases, leaving 9 bases not matched to a gene. The CDR3 DNA is TGTGCCAGCCTCTCGGGACAGGCTTTCTACGAGCAGTACTTC. Protein product: CASLSGQAFYEQYF.

The gene calls are TRBV30 and TRBJ1-3; possibly TRBD1 for D (5 bases). CDR1 and CDR2 (germline): GTSNPN, SVGIG (reference sequence). The CDR3 loop spans 14 amino acids. V shed 2 bases and J shed 3 bases, with 11 bases lying between them. CDR3 protein: CAWSPGENGNTIYF. DNA for the CDR3: TGTGCCTGGAGTCCGGGGGAAAATGGAAACACCATATATTTT.

The table lists this clone with a count of one. The chain joins TRBV5-4 to TRBJ2-1, with D maybe TRBD1 (5 bases). The germline gives CDR1 SGHNT, CDR2 YYREEE (reference sequence). The CDR3 runs to 14 residues. V lost 0 bases, J lost 12 bases, and 16 bases lay in between. CDR3 sequence reads: CASSLARQGMAQFF. CDR3 coding DNA: TGTGCCAGCAGCTTGGCCCGCCAGGGAATGGCGCAGTTCTTC.

Comment on this clone: The junction departs from germline at one end; a sequencing error may be responsible. J is TRBJ2-2 and V is TRBV15; D is possibly TRBD2 (5 bases). This CDR3 is 16 amino acids long. Germline CDR1 and CDR2: LNHNV and YYDKDF (reference sequence). This CDR3 reads CATSRAEDGSTAELFF. The CDR3 region has the DNA TGTGCCACCAGCAGAGCGGAGGACGGCTCAACCGCGGAGCTGTTTTTT.

The rearrangement joins TRBV19 to TRBJ2-1; 8 bases match TRBD2. Trimming at V came to 4 bases and at J to 6 bases, leaving 8 bases not matched to a gene. Germline assignment: CDR1 LNHDA and CDR2 SQIVND (reference sequence). This CDR3 has 15 residues. CDR3 in DNA: TGTGCCAGTAGTACAAGCGGGAGAATTCCCAATGAGCAGTTCTTC. Translated, it gives CASSTSGRIPNEQFF.

The chain combines TRBV7-9 with TRBJ1-2; 7 nucleotides match TRBD1. CDR1 is SEHNR, CDR2 FQNEAQ, per germline (reference sequence). The length of the CDR3 is 15 residues. V was pared by 6 bases and J by 8 bases, with 15 bases of the junction left unmatched. The CDR3 DNA reads TGTGCCAGCAGACCACTGAGGACAGGAGATGGCGGCTACACCTTC. It translates to CASRPLRTGDGGYTF.

J is TRBJ1-3 and V is TRBV19, with unresolved D. Trimming shortened V by 3 bases and J by 0 bases, and 9 bases separated the two germline ends. Germline CDR1 LNHDA, CDR2 SQIVND (reference sequence). The CDR3 is made up of 15 amino acids. CDR3 sequence reads: CASSIPHGSGNTIYF. CDR3 bases: TGTGCCAGTAGTATCCCGCACGGCTCTGGAAACACCATATATTTT.

The gene calls are TRBV2 and TRBJ2-3; TRBD2 is a possible D gene (6 bases). V was clipped by 2 bases and J by 6 bases, with 18 bases between them. Germline-derived CDR1 and CDR2 are SNHLY and FYNNEI. CDR3 length equals 16 residues. CDR3 loop: CASSERELAPRDTQYF. The CDR3 nucleotides read TGTGCCAGCAGTGAAAGGGAACTAGCCCCTCGGGATACGCAGTATTTT.